This T cell receptor beta chain comes out of a study of blood T cell repertoires in COVID-19 (dated by TCRdb to about 2020). A note on the overall study: Samples from collaborators originated in the United States, Italy and Spain and spanned both the acute and convalescent phases of COVID-19. The prospective study material was composed of cDNA or gDNA derived from T cells, B-cell-depleted T cells, or PBMCs. The dataset comprised deeply sampled blood TCRbeta repertoires from subjects exposed to, actively infected with, or recovered from COVID-19. A freely available public database, intended as a resource for researchers studying the immune response to SARS-CoV-2, is where the repertoires were released. The samples were drawn from two sources: the first 160 participants of the ongoing ImmuneRACE study, and some 1,300 subjects contributed by 6 global collaborators. Nearly every sample came with metadata listing a de-identified subject ID, COVID-19 status, age in years and sex. Where available, HLA class I and class II types were obtained from metadata supplied by the sample provider rather than from assay-based typing. What the research found in general, with its limitations: How much clinical and demographic metadata was included differed by source and by participant, and the metadata was provided uncurated.

Including the terminal cysteine and phenylalanine, the CDR3 comprises 15 residues. Of the read, only the CDR3 DNA is kept; its 45 bases are in frame from base 1. Between the V and J ends, shortened by 1 base and 0 bases respectively, the junction contains 9 bases. Based on the germline V gene, the CDR1 and CDR2 sequences are MDHEN and SYDVKM. Each collaborating institution followed its own protocols to collect whole blood in K2EDTA tubes. Collaborator samples were shipped for TCRbeta analysis as frozen whole blood, isolated PBMCs, or DNA extracted from either sample type. In the case of this clone: No antigen is known for it. Qualities for individual bases were not recorded, and no much larger clone is one base off.

TCRbeta CDR3 regions were amplified from genomic DNA by means of the immunoSEQ Assay, a bias-controlled multiplex PCR. In the authors' own workflow: Within the assay, amplification of reference gene primers was used to estimate how many nucleated cells each sample contained. To quantify the absolute abundance of each unique TCRbeta CDR3 rearrangement, sequence reads were collapsed and filtered. For each sample, productive Simpson clonality was calculated as the square root of Simpson's diversity index over productive rearrangements. Drawn from immuneACCESS, this table holds only the in-frame rearrangements with V and J called that TCRdb kept. Clones are partly lost; checked studies trace under half to an unresolved V gene and leave the rest unexplained. V and J calls and clone size follow that table, whereas D and trimming were derived from the DNA. In this sample the table shows 150,000 to 200,000 clones, just under 95% of which occur a single time. Approximately 4.6% of the sample lies in the top ten.

The rearrangement combines TRBV28 with TRBJ1-2; no D segment can be confidently identified. Sequencing used peripheral blood. The sequence was collected from a woman aged 50 to 60 with acute or convalescent COVID-19. The bases are TGTGCCAGCAGTTTATCGGAGAAACCTAACTATGGCTACACCTTC. Translated, it gives CASSLSEKPNYGYTF.